The rows below give T cell receptor beta chains drawn from one sample of a study of blood T cell repertoires in COVID-19. Libraries were prepared by immunoSEQ multiplex PCR; TCRdb keeps only in-frame clonotypes and omits some of them. The sample has roughly 150,000 clones; around three quarters are singletons. Sequencing was performed on PBMCs or T cells enriched from blood (not recorded which). The receptors derive from a woman in her 70s in a cohort exposed to, infected with or recovered from COVID-19 (not recorded which). The CDR3 runs from the conserved cysteine through the conserved F or W. A D gene is named only where the DNA matches it firmly. The size of a clone is reported for some rows only, either as once, few or many, or as a class for expanded clones.

clone size | J gene | D gene | V gene | CDR3 protein | CDR3 DNA
- | TRBJ2-4 | - | TRBV2 | CASSEGGLLTAKNIQYF | TGTGCCAGCAGTGAAGGGGGGCTGCTAACAGCCAAAAACATTCAGTACTTC
- | TRBJ2-5 | TRBD1 | TRBV19 | CASSITFVHDRGRQETQYF | TGTGCCAGTAGTATAACATTCGTCCATGACAGGGGGAGACAAGAGACCCAGTACTTC
- | TRBJ1-4 | TRBD1 | TRBV18 | CASSPGTAPSGEKLFF | TGTGCCAGCTCACCAGGGACAGCCCCGTCAGGGGAAAAACTGTTTTTT
few | TRBJ2-7 | TRBD2 | TRBV6-5 | CASSQPGLAGEEQYF | TGTGCCAGCAGTCAACCGGGACTAGCGGGAGAAGAGCAGTACTTC
few | TRBJ1-3 | TRBD1 | TRBV3-1/TRBV3-2 | CASSQFRQGLIGNTIYF | TGTGCCAGCAGCCAGTTCCGACAGGGTCTGATTGGAAACACCATATATTTT
- | TRBJ2-6 | - | TRBV5-4 | CASSLAGSGANVLTF | TGTGCCAGCAGCTTGGCAGGGTCTGGGGCCAACGTCCTGACTTTC
- | TRBJ1-2 | - | TRBV28 | CALSSGERGYTF | TGTGCCCTTTCCTCGGGGGAGAGGGGCTACACCTTC
- | TRBJ1-1 | TRBD1 | TRBV5-1 | CASSLQGTNTEAFF | TGCGCCAGCAGCTTACAGGGGACGAACACTGAAGCTTTCTTT
- | TRBJ1-6 | TRBD1 | TRBV15 | CATSRTGDDNSPLHF | TGTGCCACCAGCAGGACAGGGGACGATAATTCACCCCTCCACTTT
- | TRBJ2-2 | - | TRBV5-1 | CASSLASDSRGGELFF | TGCGCCAGCAGCTTGGCATCGGACAGCCGCGGCGGGGAGCTGTTTTTT
- | TRBJ1-1 | - | TRBV18 | CASSPAAGHNTEAFF | TGTGCCAGCTCTCCCGCGGCAGGGCATAACACTGAAGCTTTCTTT
- | TRBJ2-1 | - | TRBV15 | CATSRDTGGRFF | TGTGCCACCAGCAGAGACACCGGGGGTCGGTTCTTC
- | TRBJ2-3 | - | TRBV28 | CASSPGGDSSTDTQYF | TGTGCCAGCAGTCCCGGCGGGGATTCTAGCACAGATACGCAGTATTTT
- | TRBJ2-2 | - | TRBV27 | CASSLYGRSGELFF | TGTGCCAGCAGTTTATATGGTCGGTCCGGGGAGCTGTTTTTT
once | TRBJ2-1 | TRBD2 | TRBV19 | CASSRNPGLAGVEQFF | TGTGCCAGTAGCAGGAACCCGGGACTAGCGGGAGTTGAGCAGTTCTTC
- | TRBJ2-6 | - | TRBV23-1 | CPTDRRYNLSGANVLTF | TGCCCGACTGATCGGCGGTATAACCTCTCTGGGGCCAACGTCCTGACTTTC
few | TRBJ1-4 | TRBD1 | TRBV9 | CASSGGGVDEKLFF | TGTGCCAGCAGCGGAGGGGGCGTCGATGAAAAACTGTTTTTT
few | TRBJ2-6 | - | TRBV5-1 | CASSPGGAGSGANVLTF | TGCGCCAGCAGCCCGGGTGGGGCCGGCTCTGGGGCCAACGTCCTGACTTTC
- | TRBJ2-3 | - | TRBV9 | CASSLRGADTQYF | TGTGCCAGCAGCTTACGGGGGGCGGATACGCAGTATTTT
once | TRBJ2-6 | - | TRBV28 | CASSFQTGRSSSGANVLTF | TGTGCCAGCAGTTTCCAAACAGGGAGAAGCAGCTCTGGGGCCAACGTCCTGACTTTC
- | TRBJ1-1 | - | TRBV3-1/TRBV3-2 | CASSQDRGNTEAFF | TGTGCCAGCAGCCAAGATCGCGGGAACACTGAAGCTTTCTTT
- | TRBJ2-5 | TRBD1 | TRBV7-2 | CASSLVSGGQGEETQYF | TGTGCCAGCAGCTTAGTAAGCGGGGGACAGGGGGAAGAGACCCAGTACTTC
- | TRBJ2-1 | TRBD1 | TRBV7-7 | CASSLVRGALLARGLSNEQFF | TGTGCTAGCAGCTTGGTACGGGGAGCCCTGCTGGCCAGGGGGCTTAGCAATGAGCAGTTCTTC
- | TRBJ1-2 | TRBD1 | TRBV2 | CASSADRGNGGYTF | TGTGCCAGCAGTGCAGACAGGGGGAACGGTGGCTACACCTTC
- | TRBJ2-1 | - | TRBV5-4 | CASTPPGGRNEQFF | TGTGCCAGCACTCCTCCCGGCGGGCGCAATGAGCAGTTCTTC
- | TRBJ2-2 | TRBD1 | TRBV11-2 | CASSPRTGAGELFF | TGTGCCAGCAGCCCCAGGACAGGGGCGGGGGAGCTGTTTTTT
- | TRBJ1-1 | - | TRBV5-1 | CASSLGGLGTEAFF | TGCGCCAGCAGCTTGGGGGGCCTAGGCACTGAAGCTTTCTTT
- | TRBJ1-1 | - | TRBV7-7 | CASSLDICRGFF | TGTGCTAGCAGCTTAGATATTTGCCGGGGTTTCTTT
- | TRBJ2-3 | TRBD1 | TRBV2 | CASSRGTGGSTDTQYF | TGTGCCAGCAGCCGTGGAACAGGGGGCAGCACAGATACGCAGTATTTT
- | TRBJ2-1 | TRBD2 | TRBV5-1 | CASSLAQREYNEQFF | TGCGCCAGCAGCTTGGCCCAGCGGGAGTACAATGAGCAGTTCTTC
once | TRBJ1-4 | - | TRBV19 | CASIYGEDEKLFF | TGTGCCAGTATTTACGGGGAGGATGAAAAACTGTTTTTT
once | TRBJ2-2 | - | TRBV11-3 | CASEAYGGSNTGELFF | TGTGCCAGCGAAGCTTATGGAGGGTCCAACACCGGGGAGCTGTTTTTT
- | TRBJ1-6 | - | TRBV5-1 | CASSLGQVNSPLHF | TGCGCCAGCAGCTTGGGACAGGTTAATTCACCCCTCCACTTT
- | TRBJ1-1 | - | TRBV2 | CASSEGGGNTEAFF | TGTGCCAGCAGTGAAGGGGGCGGGAACACTGAAGCTTTCTTT
once | TRBJ2-1 | - | TRBV12-3/TRBV12-4 | CASSLDPYNEQFF | TGTGCCAGCAGTTTAGATCCGTACAATGAGCAGTTCTTC
- | TRBJ2-7 | TRBD2 | TRBV30 | CAWSVRREIYEQYF | TGTGCCTGGAGTGTACGGCGGGAGATCTACGAGCAGTACTTC
- | TRBJ2-2 | TRBD1 | TRBV6-5 | CASARDSRTGELFF | TGTGCCAGCGCTCGGGACAGCAGGACCGGGGAGCTGTTTTTT
- | TRBJ2-1 | TRBD2 | TRBV5-1 | CASSPGVTGAGGDEQFF | TGCGCCAGCAGCCCCGGCGTAACGGGAGCGGGAGGGGATGAGCAGTTCTTC
few | TRBJ1-5 | - | TRBV10-3 | CAISGTDNQPQHF | TGTGCCATCAGTGGGACAGACAATCAGCCCCAGCATTTT
- | TRBJ1-1 | - | TRBV7-3 | CASSSKTDTEAFF | TGTGCCAGCAGCTCAAAGACAGACACTGAAGCTTTCTTT
- | TRBJ2-1 | - | TRBV5-4 | CASNPRGPKQFGEQFF | TGTGCCAGCAACCCCAGAGGGCCCAAACAATTTGGTGAGCAGTTCTTC
- | TRBJ2-3 | TRBD2 | TRBV3-1/TRBV3-2 | CASSYLAGVSTDTQYF | TGTGCCAGCAGCTATCTAGCGGGAGTTAGTACAGATACGCAGTATTTT
- | TRBJ2-7 | - | TRBV2 | CASIEALASSYEQYF | TGTGCCAGCATAGAGGCGCTAGCGAGCTCCTACGAGCAGTACTTC
- | TRBJ2-1 | - | TRBV28 | CASSFHGHLLNEQFF | TGTGCCAGCAGTTTCCATGGACACCTCCTCAATGAGCAGTTCTTC
few | TRBJ2-2 | TRBD1 | TRBV11-2 | CASSADRGTGELFF | TGTGCCAGCAGCGCGGACAGGGGCACCGGGGAGCTGTTTTTT
- | TRBJ1-3 | - | TRBV7-9 | CASRFLQGNTIYF | TGTGCCAGCAGATTCCTACAGGGAAACACCATATATTTT
- | TRBJ1-6 | - | TRBV12-3/TRBV12-4 | CASSSRDGGPLHF | TGTGCCAGCAGTTCCCGGGACGGGGGACCCCTCCACTTT
- | TRBJ1-1 | - | TRBV10-3 | CAISDMQRTEAFF | TGTGCCATCAGTGACATGCAGCGCACTGAAGCTTTCTTT
- | TRBJ2-7 | TRBD1 | TRBV7-2 | CASSAQGTGPYEQYF | TGTGCCAGCAGCGCACAAGGGACAGGGCCTTACGAGCAGTACTTC
- | TRBJ2-5 | - | TRBV11-3 | CASSLGFWQAQETQYF | TGTGCCAGCAGCTTAGGGTTTTGGCAGGCCCAAGAGACCCAGTACTTC
- | TRBJ1-1 | - | TRBV29-1 | CSVVRLEAFF | TGCAGCGTTGTCAGGCTTGAAGCTTTCTTT
once | TRBJ1-5 | TRBD1 | TRBV30 | CAWSAAGGVGQPQHF | TGTGCCTGGAGCGCTGCAGGGGGCGTTGGACAGCCCCAGCATTTT
- | TRBJ2-7 | TRBD1 | TRBV28 | CASSLPGTGSSHEQYF | TGTGCCAGCAGTTTACCCGGGACAGGGAGTTCCCACGAGCAGTACTTC
- | TRBJ2-1 | TRBD2 | TRBV5-1 | CASSLAVTSGAGEQFF | TGCGCCAGCAGCTTGGCCGTAACTAGCGGAGCGGGGGAGCAGTTCTTC
- | TRBJ2-7 | - | TRBV28 | CASSPQAPYEQYF | TGTGCCAGCAGCCCCCAGGCCCCTTACGAGCAGTACTTC